The next 7 T cell receptor beta chains were all read from a single sample in a study of cytomegalovirus exposure and HLA in healthy donors. Primers for the PCR totalled 60 Vbeta and 13 Jbeta. The method was immunoSEQ multiplex PCR; TCRdb's version includes in-frame clones alone and lacks a portion of them. The sample consists of roughly 100,000 clones, 77% of them appearing once. Sample: PBMCs. Receptor source: a woman in her forties in good health and CMV-seronegative.

The chain couples TRBV14 to TRBJ1-1, with D tentatively TRBD1 (5 bases). The CDR3 is 14 amino acids. V lost 3 bases, J lost 4 bases, and 12 bases lay in between. From germline, CDR1 is SGHDN and CDR2 FVKESK. CDR3 DNA: TGTGCCAGCAGCCACCGCGGGGGAGGCACTGAAGCTTTCTTT. Encoded protein: CASSHRGGGTEAFF.

This clone was observed a few times. The J gene is TRBJ2-5, the V gene TRBV6-6; D unresolved. The V gene's germline CDR1 is MNHNY and CDR2 SVGAGI (reference sequence). The ends were cut back, 5 bases at V and 5 bases at J, with 3 bases in the middle. This CDR3 spans 10 amino acids. This CDR3 reads CASSRETQYF. CDR3 coding DNA: TGTGCCAGCAGTCGGGAGACCCAGTACTTC.

V and J are TRBV4-2 and TRBJ2-3; 9 bases match TRBD2. This CDR3 contains 15 residues. V lost 4 bases, J lost 0 bases, and 2 bases stayed unmatched. Germline V gene sequence: CDR1 LGHNA, CDR2 YNFKEQ. The CDR3 sequence: CASSRTSVSTDTQYF. The CDR3 bases are TGTGCCAGCAGCCGGACTAGCGTGAGCACAGATACGCAGTATTTT.

V and J are TRBV5-6 and TRBJ2-6; D is unresolved. The CDR3 sequence is 16 residues long. The germline V gene encodes CDR1 SGHDT and CDR2 YYEEEE. The V end lost 0 bases, the J end lost 5 bases, and 12 bases lay between the germline ends. The CDR3: CASSLGGTLWANVLTF. The CDR3 region has the DNA TGTGCCAGCAGCTTGGGAGGTACTCTCTGGGCCAACGTCCTGACTTTC. Using reference TRBV5-6 and TRBJ2-6 for the parts outside the CDR3, the full variable domain is DAGVTQSPTHLIKTRGQQVTLRCSPKSGHDTVSWYQQALGQGPQFIFQYYEEEERQRGNFPDRFSGHQFPNYSSELNVNALLLGDSALYLCASSLGGTLWANVLTFGAGSRLTVL.

The chain employs TRBV11-2 and TRBJ1-4; no clear D gene. Germline CDR1 SGHAT, CDR2 FQNNGV. CDR3 length: 14 residues. The V and J ends lost 5 bases and 4 bases respectively, with 11 bases between them. CDR3 sequence: CASSPTAVNEKLFF. In DNA form, the CDR3 reads TGTGCCAGCAGCCCTACTGCGGTTAATGAAAAACTGTTTTTT.

J is TRBJ1-5 and V is TRBV6-5, with a possible D match to TRBD1 (5 bases). This CDR3 spans 13 amino acids. From germline, CDR1 is MNHEY and CDR2 SVGAGI. Trimming left V 6 bases short and J 5 bases short, with 11 bases between. The CDR3, as DNA: TGTGCCAGCAGGCGACAGAACGATCAGCCCCAGCATTTT. As protein: CASRRQNDQPQHF.

The chain combines TRBV7-2 with TRBJ2-3, with TRBD2 matching 8 bases. The CDR3 runs 13 residues. V lost 5 bases and J lost 4; bases outside the gene matches: 2. Germline-derived CDR1 and CDR2 are SGHTA and FQGNSA. CDR3 protein: CASSHGGADTQYF. CDR3 nucleotides: TGTGCCAGCAGCCACGGGGGGGCAGATACGCAGTATTTT. The full variable domain, in which reference TRBV7-2 and TRBJ2-3 provide the parts outside the CDR3, is GAGVSQSPSNKVTEKGKDVELRCDPISGHTALYWYRQSLGQGLEFLIYFQGNSAPDKSGLPSDRFSAERTGGSVSTLTIQRTQQEDSAVYLCASSHGGADTQYFGPGTRLTVL.